This T cell receptor delta chain derives from a study of gamma-delta chains in newborns, infants, children. TCRdb re-called the reads through CATT. The data contain roughly 7,400 delta-chain clones, 0.65% to 0.8% of them singletons. This clone has only a few counts. The CDR3 extends over 15 amino acids. Deletions cut 3 bases from V and 0 bases from J, with 14 bases between. Germline V gene sequence: CDR1 TVYSNPD, CDR2 GDNSRS (reference sequence). The chain recombines TRDV3 with TRDJ2; the D gene is possibly TRDD3 (6 bases). The receptor comes from a child who was a newborn, infant or young child, either healthy, febrile or measles-vaccinated (not recorded which). Sequencing was carried out using blood. The CDR3 DNA reads as TGTGCCTTGTGGATATGGGGGGCTTTGACAGCACAACTCTTCTTT. This codes for CALWIWGALTAQLFF.